The 30 T cell receptor beta chains presented below share a single source sample, sequenced in a study of blood T cell repertoires in COVID-19. The method was immunoSEQ multiplex PCR; TCRdb's version includes in-frame clones alone and lacks a portion of them. The sample includes 150,000 to 200,000 clones, around four fifths seen only once; the top ten take around 13%. The specimen was peripheral blood. The receptors were gathered from a woman between 65 and 79 years old with COVID-19, enrolled during active disease.

V gene TRBV30 combines with J gene TRBJ1-6, with unresolved D. This CDR3 comprises 12 residues. Trimming removed 1 base at V and 10 bases at J, with 8 bases between. The germline CDR1 and CDR2 sequences are GTSNPN and SVGIG (reference sequence). CDR3 DNA: TGTGCCTGGAGTGGGTCGGGGTCACCCCTCCACTTT. Amino acid sequence: CAWSGSGSPLHF.

This chain uses TRBV7-9 with TRBJ2-7, with TRBD1 matching over 10 bases. With V trimmed by 5 bases and J by 5 bases, 3 bases remained unmatched. This CDR3 region has 13 residues. Germline V gene lookup returns CDR1 SEHNR and CDR2 FQNEAQ (reference sequence). The DNA of the CDR3 is TGTGCCAGCAGCGTAGGGACAGGGGACGAGCAGTACTTC. This codes for CASSVGTGDEQYF.

The V gene is TRBV28, the J gene TRBJ2-7, with 8 nucleotides matching TRBD2. This CDR3 comprises 15 residues. Looked up from germline, CDR1 is MDHEN and CDR2 is SYDVKM. J lost 2 bases, V lost 6 bases, and 9 bases had no gene match. CDR3 sequence (DNA): TGTGCCAGCAGCGGGAGGGTACTTTCGCCCTACGAGCAGTACTTC. It encodes CASSGRVLSPYEQYF.

The CDR3 is CASMAGGTGELFF. The DNA of the CDR3 is TGTGCCAGCATGGCAGGGGGCACCGGGGAGCTGTTTTTT. The genes are TRBV2 and TRBJ2-2; TRBD1 agrees at 7 bases. Germline-derived CDR1 and CDR2 are SNHLY and FYNNEI. V lost 7 bases and J lost 4; bases outside the gene matches: 3. The CDR3 is made up of 13 amino acids.

The J gene is TRBJ2-1, the V gene TRBV19, with 11 bases that match TRBD2. The CDR3 consists of 14 residues. Trimming removed 7 bases from V and 12 bases from J; junction bases left unmatched: 11. The germline V gene has CDR1 LNHDA and CDR2 SQIVND (reference sequence). The CDR3 coding sequence is TGTGCCAGTAATAGTGGTAGCGGGAGGGTAGGGCAGTTCTTC. Translated: CASNSGSGRVGQFF.

The gene calls are TRBV5-8 and TRBJ2-3; D is possibly TRBD1 (6 bases). The CDR3 is made up of 15 amino acids. The germline V and J ends were trimmed by 1 base and 6 bases, with 15 bases remaining between them. CDR1 SGHTS and CDR2 YDEGEE come from the germline V gene. The CDR3 DNA reads as TGTGCCAGCAGCTTGTTCGGCCAAAGGGGGGATACGCAGTATTTT. It yields the protein CASSLFGQRGDTQYF.

This sequence joins TRBV30 and TRBJ1-5, with 10 bases lining up with TRBD1. CDR3 length: 15 amino acids. V gave up 0 bases and J gave up 6 bases; unmatched junction bases: 5. Germline assignment: CDR1 GTSNPN and CDR2 SVGIG (reference sequence). The DNA of the CDR3 is TGTGCCTGGAGTGTCGGACAGGGGGTCGGTCAGCCCCAGCATTTT. Translated: CAWSVGQGVGQPQHF. Variable domain in full (rest from reference TRBV30 and TRBJ1-5): SQTIHQWPATLVQPVGSPLSLECTVEGTSNPNLYWYRQAAGRGLQLLFYSVGIGQISSEVPQNLSASRPQDRQFILSSKKLLLSDSGFYLCAWSVGQGVGQPQHFGDGTRLSIL.

The V call is TRBV4-2, the J call TRBJ2-2; 8 bases line up with TRBD2. The V gene end was trimmed by 0 bases and the J gene end by 6 bases; junction bases not matched to a gene: 9. The CDR3 has 17 residues. CDR1 and CDR2 (germline): LGHNA, YNFKEQ. The chain's CDR3 is CASSQETGLGLSGELFF. In DNA form, the CDR3 reads TGTGCCAGCAGCCAAGAAACGGGACTAGGGCTTTCCGGGGAGCTGTTTTTT.

This chain links TRBV18 with TRBJ1-1; 9 nucleotides align to TRBD1. Germline CDR1 reads KGHSH; CDR2 reads LQKENI. The CDR3 runs to 14 residues. V trimming: 5 bases; J trimming: 5 bases; junction bases outside the gene matches: 6. CDR3 coding DNA: TGTGCCAGCTCAAGGGACAGGGCTGCAACTGAAGCTTTCTTT. This codes for CASSRDRAATEAFF.

This chain links TRBV18 with TRBJ2-1, with D maybe TRBD2 (5 bases). V was pared by 2 bases and J by 3 bases, with 23 bases between. From germline, CDR1 is KGHSH and CDR2 LQKENI. There are 19 residues in the CDR3. CDR3 region: CASSPRLRLGEGNYNEQFF. The CDR3, as DNA: TGTGCCAGCTCACCAAGGTTACGGCTAGGCGAGGGAAACTACAATGAGCAGTTCTTC.

J is TRBJ1-1 and V is TRBV5-1; D possibly corresponds to TRBD1 (6 bases). V shed 4 bases and J shed 0 bases, with 10 bases lying between them. There are 14 residues in the CDR3. Looked up from germline, CDR1 is SGHRS and CDR2 is YFSETQ. The CDR3 here is CASSPGDLNTEAFF. CDR3 nucleotide sequence: TGCGCCAGCAGCCCAGGGGATCTGAACACTGAAGCTTTCTTT.

V usage is TRBV11-2 and J usage is TRBJ1-1, with TRBD1 as a possible D gene (6 bases). Trimming stripped 3 bases from V and 5 bases from J, with 10 bases between. This CDR3 is 13 amino acids long. Per the germline V gene, CDR1 is SGHAT and CDR2 is FQNNGV. Here the CDR3 reads CASSFEGDTEAFF. The CDR3 coding sequence is TGTGCCAGCAGCTTCGAGGGGGATACTGAAGCTTTCTTT.

The genes are TRBV6-1 and TRBJ2-7, with TRBD2 as a possible D gene (6 bases). CDR3 length: 14 residues. Trimming shortened V by 5 bases and J by 4 bases, and 15 bases separated the two germline ends. In germline, CDR1 is MNHNS, CDR2 SASEGT. Here the CDR3 reads CASSSPGVPYEQYV. In DNA form, the CDR3 reads TGTGCCAGCAGTAGCCCGGGGGTGCCTTACGAGCAGTACGTC.

The rearrangement links TRBV7-9 to TRBJ2-7, with a weak D call TRBD2 (7 bases). The germline V and J ends were trimmed by 3 bases and 6 bases, with 18 bases remaining between them. The CDR3 contains 15 residues. Germline V lookup: CDR1 SEHNR, CDR2 FQNEAQ (reference sequence). This chain's CDR3 is CASSFLGGGKSEQYV. The CDR3 coding sequence is TGTGCCAGCAGCTTCTTAGGGGGGGGAAAGTCCGAGCAGTACGTC.

This chain uses TRBV5-6 with TRBJ1-2, with D possibly matching TRBD1 (5 bases). The CDR3 covers 14 residues. V lost 0 bases and J 3 bases, leaving 9 bases between the germline ends. Germline CDR1 SGHDT, CDR2 YYEEEE. The CDR3 here is CASSLGLTDYGYTF. The CDR3 DNA follows: TGTGCCAGCAGCTTGGGACTGACAGACTATGGCTACACCTTC.

In regard to this clone: This sample includes further DNA sequences coding for the same CDR3. The chain is built from TRBV2 and TRBJ1-2, with D perhaps TRBD1 (6 bases). Trimming removed 8 bases at V and 2 bases at J, with 12 bases between. The length of the CDR3 is 13 residues. Germline CDR1 is SNHLY and CDR2 is FYNNEI. CDR3 sequence: CASSPQGNYGYTF. CDR3 nucleotides: TGTGCCAGCTCCCCACAGGGAAACTATGGCTACACCTTC.

This chain connects TRBV6-5 to TRBJ1-5; D is undetermined. V shed 6 bases and J shed 5 bases, with 14 bases lying between them. The CDR3 is made up of 14 amino acids. The germline CDR1 and CDR2 sequences are MNHEY and SVGAGI. CDR3 coding DNA: TGTGCCAGCAGCCTTTCCGGGTTTTATCAGCCCCAGCATTTT. Its translation: CASSLSGFYQPQHF.

This sequence joins TRBV6-5 and TRBJ2-2; 8 positions match TRBD1. Losses at the gene ends were 6 bases for V and 5 bases for J; bases not matched to a gene: 8. This CDR3 has 15 amino acids. Germline V gene sequence: CDR1 MNHEY, CDR2 SVGAGI. The CDR3: CASRTTGVGTGELFF. The CDR3, as DNA: TGTGCCAGCAGGACGACAGGGGTTGGGACCGGGGAGCTGTTTTTT.

V is TRBV29-1 and J is TRBJ1-1; D unclear. The CDR3 covers 12 residues. CDR1 and CDR2 (germline): SQVTM, ANQGSEA. Trimming removed 0 bases at V and 8 bases at J, with 10 bases between. CDR3 DNA sequence: TGCAGCGTTGAAGATCAGGTAAGGGAAGCTTTCTTT. Amino acid sequence: CSVEDQVREAFF.

The J gene is TRBJ2-7, the V gene TRBV5-5; TRBD2 matches 10 bases. J gave up 1 base and V 6 bases, and 10 bases lay outside the gene matches. From germline, CDR1 is SGHKS and CDR2 YYEKEE (reference sequence). CDR3 length: 16 residues. The CDR3: CASTTNPSGSSYEQYF. CDR3 sequence (DNA): TGTGCCAGCACCACAAACCCTAGCGGGAGTTCCTACGAGCAGTACTTC.

This clone was observed a handful of times. CDR3 residues: CAWSSNYGYTF. CDR3 sequence (DNA): TGTGCCTGGAGCTCTAACTATGGCTACACCTTC. The chain employs TRBV30 and TRBJ1-2; no firm D call. CDR1 is GTSNPN, CDR2 SVGIG, per germline (reference sequence). V gave up 3 bases and J gave up 0 bases, with 2 bases separating them. The CDR3 spans 11 residues. The entire variable domain, with the rest obtained from reference TRBV30 and TRBJ1-2, is as follows: SQTIHQWPATLVQPVGSPLSLECTVEGTSNPNLYWYRQAAGRGLQLLFYSVGIGQISSEVPQNLSASRPQDRQFILSSKKLLLSDSGFYLCAWSSNYGYTFGSGTRLTVV.

This sequence joins TRBV2 and TRBJ2-3, with TRBD2 identical over 12 bases. The germline V gene encodes CDR1 SNHLY and CDR2 FYNNEI. There are 21 residues in the CDR3. Trimming at V came to 3 bases and at J to 0 bases, leaving 16 bases not matched to a gene. CDR3 in amino acids: CASSDPATGETSGRSTDTQYF. CDR3 DNA: TGTGCCAGCAGTGATCCGGCGACAGGGGAGACTAGCGGGAGAAGCACAGATACGCAGTATTTT. Full variable domain (rest looked up from reference TRBV2 and TRBJ2-3): EPEVTQTPSHQVTQMGQEVILRCVPISNHLYFYWYRQILGQKVEFLVSFYNNEISEKSEIFDDQFSVERPDGSNFTLKIRSTKLEDSAMYFCASSDPATGETSGRSTDTQYFGPGTRLTVL.

The chain combines TRBV28 with TRBJ1-2; tentative D call: TRBD1 (5 bases). The CDR3 is made up of 11 amino acids. Germline V gene sequence: CDR1 MDHEN, CDR2 SYDVKM. Trimming shortened V by 6 bases and J by 6 bases, and 8 bases separated the two germline ends. The CDR3 is CASREQDGYTF. The CDR3 coding sequence is TGTGCCAGCAGGGAACAGGATGGCTACACCTTC.

This chain joins TRBV5-6 and TRBJ1-6; TRBD1 aligns across 9 bases. The CDR3 runs to 16 residues. Trimming cost V 1 base and J 9 bases; bases outside gene matches: 8. Germline CDR1 is SGHDT and CDR2 is YYEEEE. CDR3 sequence reads: CASSLTRDRASSPLHF. CDR3 coding DNA: TGTGCCAGCAGCTTGACGCGGGACAGGGCAAGTTCACCCCTCCACTTT. The full variable domain, with the rest looked up from reference TRBV5-6 and TRBJ1-6, is DAGVTQSPTHLIKTRGQQVTLRCSPKSGHDTVSWYQQALGQGPQFIFQYYEEEERQRGNFPDRFSGHQFPNYSSELNVNALLLGDSALYLCASSLTRDRASSPLHFGNGTRLTVT.

In regard to this clone: An end of the junction differs from the germline gene, which may be a read error. The V gene is TRBV11-2, the J gene TRBJ2-1; D perhaps matches TRBD2 (5 bases). The CDR3 length is 16 residues. Per germline, CDR1 SGHAT and CDR2 FQNNGV. The CDR3 coding sequence is TGTGCCAGCAGCTTAGCTAAGCGGAGCTCCCACAATGAGCAGTTCTTC. As protein: CASSLAKRSSHNEQFF.

This chain connects TRBV6-6 to TRBJ2-3, with D maybe TRBD2 (6 bases). This CDR3 has 16 amino acids. Germline CDR1 MNHNY, CDR2 SVGAGI (reference sequence). V lost 5 bases and J 4 bases, leaving 19 bases between the germline ends. CDR3 nucleotide sequence: TGTGCCAGCAGTCGAGGGACTGGAAGTAGGCCAGATACGCAGTATTTT. Residues: CASSRGTGSRPDTQYF.

The chain joins TRBV5-5 to TRBJ1-6, with D possibly matching TRBD1 (6 bases). Per the germline V gene, CDR1 is SGHKS and CDR2 is YYEKEE (reference sequence). This CDR3 region has 17 residues. V was clipped by 3 bases and J by 5 bases, with 18 bases between them. The CDR3 loop is CASSSKAPGQHNSPLHF. The CDR3 DNA reads as TGTGCCAGCAGCTCCAAAGCTCCGGGACAACATAATTCACCCCTCCACTTT.

The V call is TRBV27, the J call TRBJ2-1; tentative D call: TRBD2 (6 bases). With 2 bases removed from V and 2 bases from J, the gap between germline ends came to 10 bases. This CDR3 is built from 15 residues. CDR1 is MNHEY and CDR2 is SMNVEV in the germline V gene (reference sequence). In DNA, the CDR3 is TGTGCCAGCAGTTTACCGGGAGTCACCTACAATGAGCAGTTCTTC. It encodes CASSLPGVTYNEQFF.

The table lists this clone with a count of one. CDR3: CSASARTGDNSPLHF. CDR3 DNA sequence: TGCAGTGCTAGTGCCCGGACAGGGGATAATTCACCCCTCCACTTT. The rearrangement links TRBV20-1 to TRBJ1-6, with 9 bases aligning to TRBD1. CDR3 length: 15 amino acids. Germline lookup yields CDR1 DFQATT and CDR2 SNEGSKA (reference sequence). V trimming: 3 bases; J trimming: 5 bases; junction bases outside the gene matches: 5.

This chain links TRBV14 with TRBJ1-1; no firm D call. Germline values: CDR1 SGHDN, CDR2 FVKESK. V shed 3 bases and J shed 3 bases, with 11 bases lying between them. The CDR3 sequence is 14 residues long. CDR3 protein: CASSHHGEYTEAFF. The CDR3 region has the DNA TGTGCCAGCAGCCACCACGGGGAGTACACTGAAGCTTTCTTT. Variable domain in full (rest from reference TRBV14 and TRBJ1-1): EAGVTQFPSHSVIEKGQTVTLRCDPISGHDNLYWYRRVMGKEIKFLLHFVKESKQDESGMPNNRFLAERTGGTYSTLKVQPAELEDSGVYFCASSHHGEYTEAFFGQGTRLTVV.